This entry lists 8 T cell receptor beta chains sequenced from one sample in a study of blood T cell repertoires in COVID-19. Some clones are missing from TCRdb's copy, which holds only in-frame ones; the method was immunoSEQ multiplex PCR. The sample records 36,000 or so clones, approximately 90% being singletons. Material: peripheral blood. These receptors were taken from a human donor in a cohort sampled during active COVID-19.

CDR3 in amino acids: CASSPPGQGSYEQYF. The DNA of the CDR3 is TGTGCCAGCAGTCCTCCAGGACAGGGGTCCTACGAGCAGTACTTC. The rearrangement uses TRBV28 and TRBJ2-7; 9 nucleotides align to TRBD1. From germline, CDR1 is MDHEN and CDR2 SYDVKM. The V and J ends lost 5 bases and 1 base, in that order; junction bases with no gene match: 6. CDR3 length: 15 residues.

This chain joins TRBV7-2 and TRBJ1-1; the D gene is possibly TRBD1 (5 bases). The CDR3 sequence is 15 residues long. Germline CDR1 and CDR2: SGHTA and FQGNSA. V lost 1 base to trimming and J lost 0 bases, with 9 bases between them. CDR3 sequence reads: CASSLGSGLNTEAFF. The CDR3 DNA reads TGTGCCAGCAGCTTAGGCTCAGGGCTGAACACTGAAGCTTTCTTT.

This chain connects TRBV20-1 to TRBJ2-1; 10 bases fit TRBD2. The germline CDR1 and CDR2 sequences are DFQATT and SNEGSKA (reference sequence). V lost 3 bases, J lost 9 bases, and 2 bases stayed unmatched. The CDR3 has 12 residues. This CDR3 reads CSASSSGGEQFF. As DNA, the CDR3 is TGCAGTGCTAGTTCTAGCGGGGGTGAGCAGTTCTTC.

The chain carries TRBV7-2 and TRBJ2-7; D might be TRBD1 (5 bases). Trimming removed 2 bases from V and 6 bases from J, with 8 bases in between. The CDR3 runs to 12 residues. Germline assignment: CDR1 SGHTA and CDR2 FQGNSA. The CDR3 is CASSLQGFEQYF. CDR3 coding DNA: TGTGCCAGCAGCTTACAGGGATTCGAGCAGTACTTC.

V is TRBV7-2 and J is TRBJ2-5; 7 positions match TRBD2. The CDR3 has 15 amino acids. With V trimmed by 0 bases and J by 5 bases, 6 bases remained unmatched. Germline CDR1 is SGHTA and CDR2 is FQGNSA. CDR3: CASSLAGGRGETQYF. CDR3 DNA sequence: TGTGCCAGCAGCTTAGCGGGAGGGCGGGGGGAGACCCAGTACTTC.

The chain couples TRBV15 to TRBJ1-3, with D perhaps matching TRBD1 (6 bases). The CDR3 contains 14 residues. Germline CDR1 reads LNHNV; CDR2 reads YYDKDF (reference sequence). The V and J ends lost 3 bases and 3 bases respectively, with 9 bases between them. CDR3 sequence reads: CATSRTGLGNTIYF. CDR3 bases: TGTGCCACCAGCAGGACAGGACTTGGAAACACCATATATTTT.

This chain joins TRBV5-3 and TRBJ1-1; D is possibly TRBD1 (6 bases). Being an ORF, TRBV5-3 has a function that is uncertain. V was cut by 2 bases and J by 1 base, with 15 bases left in between. The CDR3 length is 16 residues. CDR3 nucleotides: TGTGCCAGAAGCTTTCGTTCTAGAGGGGGGAACACTGAAGCTTTCTTT. Translated, it gives CARSFRSRGGNTEAFF.

Here the CDR3 reads CASSSETGARETQYF. The CDR3 DNA reads as TGTGCCAGCAGCTCAGAGACGGGTGCTCGAGAGACCCAGTACTTC. The chain carries TRBV11-2 and TRBJ2-5, with D unresolved. The ends were cut back, 4 bases at V and 4 bases at J, with 16 bases in the middle. Germline V gene lookup returns CDR1 SGHAT and CDR2 FQNNGV. The CDR3 consists of 15 residues.